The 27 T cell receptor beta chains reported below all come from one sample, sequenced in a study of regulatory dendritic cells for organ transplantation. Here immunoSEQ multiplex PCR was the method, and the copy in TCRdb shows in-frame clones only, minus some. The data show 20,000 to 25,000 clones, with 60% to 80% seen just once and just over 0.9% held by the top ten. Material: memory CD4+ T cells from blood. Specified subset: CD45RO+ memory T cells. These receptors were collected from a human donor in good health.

The CDR3 region is CASRSQRGGTDTQYF. For the CDR3, the DNA is TGTGCCAGTCGATCTCAGCGGGGGGGCACAGATACGCAGTATTTT. The chain carries TRBV19 and TRBJ2-3, with 9 bases lining up with TRBD2. This CDR3 region has 15 residues. The germline CDR1 and CDR2 sequences are LNHDA and SQIVND (reference sequence). The ends lost 8 bases at V and 1 base at J; junction bases unmatched: 7.

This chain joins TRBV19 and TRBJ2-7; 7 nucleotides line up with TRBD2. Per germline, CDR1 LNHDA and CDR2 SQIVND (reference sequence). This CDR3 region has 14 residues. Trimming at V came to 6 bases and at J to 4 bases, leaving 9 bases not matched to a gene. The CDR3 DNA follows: TGTGCCAGTAGGACCGCGGCGGGGGTATACGAGCAGTACTTC. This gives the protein CASRTAAGVYEQYF. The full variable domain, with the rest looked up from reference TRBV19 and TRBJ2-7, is DGGITQSPKYLFRKEGQNVTLSCEQNLNHDAMYWYRQDPGQGLRLIYYSQIVNDFQKGDIAEGYSVSREKKESFPLTVTSAQKNPTAFYLCASRTAAGVYEQYFGPGTRLTVT.

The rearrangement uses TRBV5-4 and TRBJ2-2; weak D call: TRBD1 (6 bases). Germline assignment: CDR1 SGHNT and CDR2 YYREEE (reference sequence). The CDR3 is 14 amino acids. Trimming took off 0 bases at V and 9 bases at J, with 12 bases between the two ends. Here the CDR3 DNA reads TGTGCCAGCAGCTTGGTTTCGGGACACCGGGAGCTGTTTTTT. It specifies CASSLVSGHRELFF.

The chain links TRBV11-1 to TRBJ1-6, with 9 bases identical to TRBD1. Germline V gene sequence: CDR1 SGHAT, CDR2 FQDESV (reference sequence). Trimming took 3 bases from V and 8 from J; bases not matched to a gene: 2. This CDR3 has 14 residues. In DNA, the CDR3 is TGTGCCAGCAGCTTCGACAGGGGGGATTCACCCCTCCACTTT. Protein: CASSFDRGDSPLHF.

CDR3 loop: CASSQDRGILPYSNQPQHF. The CDR3 coding sequence is TGCGCCAGCAGCCAGGACAGGGGAATTTTGCCTTATAGCAATCAGCCCCAGCATTTT. The chain couples TRBV4-1 to TRBJ1-5; 9 nucleotides line up with TRBD1. The V and J ends lost 3 bases and 0 bases, in that order; junction bases with no gene match: 12. The CDR3 runs to 19 residues. The germline V gene encodes CDR1 MGHRA and CDR2 YSYEKL.

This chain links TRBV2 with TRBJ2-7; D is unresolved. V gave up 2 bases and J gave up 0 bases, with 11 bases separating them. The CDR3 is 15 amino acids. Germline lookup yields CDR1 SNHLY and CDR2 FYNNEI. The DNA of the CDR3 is TGTGCCAGCAGTGAATCCCCGGGTAGCTCCTACGAGCAGTACTTC. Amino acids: CASSESPGSSYEQYF. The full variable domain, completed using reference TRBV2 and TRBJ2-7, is EPEVTQTPSHQVTQMGQEVILRCVPISNHLYFYWYRQILGQKVEFLVSFYNNEISEKSEIFDDQFSVERPDGSNFTLKIRSTKLEDSAMYFCASSESPGSSYEQYFGPGTRLTVT.

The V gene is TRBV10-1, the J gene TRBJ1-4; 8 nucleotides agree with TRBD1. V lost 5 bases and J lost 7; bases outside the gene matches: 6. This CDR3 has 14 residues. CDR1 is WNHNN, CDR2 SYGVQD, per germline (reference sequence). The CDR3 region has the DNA TGCGCCAGCAGTCGGACAGGGATAGGTGAAAAACTGTTTTTT. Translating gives CASSRTGIGEKLFF.

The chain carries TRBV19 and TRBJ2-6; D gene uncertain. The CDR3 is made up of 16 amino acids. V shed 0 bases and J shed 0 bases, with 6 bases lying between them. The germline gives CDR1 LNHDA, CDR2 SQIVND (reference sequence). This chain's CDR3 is CASSIEATSGANVLTF. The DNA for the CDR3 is TGTGCCAGTAGTATAGAGGCAACCTCTGGGGCCAACGTCCTGACTTTC.

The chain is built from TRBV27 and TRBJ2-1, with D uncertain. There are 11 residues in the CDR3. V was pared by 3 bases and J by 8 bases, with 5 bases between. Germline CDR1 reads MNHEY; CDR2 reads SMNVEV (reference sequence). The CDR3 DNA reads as TGTGCCAGCAGTTTCCATCATGAGCAGTTCTTC. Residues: CASSFHHEQFF.

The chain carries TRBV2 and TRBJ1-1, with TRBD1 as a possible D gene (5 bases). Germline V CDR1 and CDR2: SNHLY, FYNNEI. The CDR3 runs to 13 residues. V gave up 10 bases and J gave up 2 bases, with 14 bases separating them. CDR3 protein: CATEAQGNTEAFF. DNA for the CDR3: TGTGCCACCGAAGCCCAGGGTAACACTGAAGCTTTCTTT.

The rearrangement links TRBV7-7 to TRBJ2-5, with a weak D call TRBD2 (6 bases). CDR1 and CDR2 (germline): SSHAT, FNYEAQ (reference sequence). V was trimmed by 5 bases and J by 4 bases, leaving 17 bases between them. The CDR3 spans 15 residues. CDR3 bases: TGTGCCAGCAGCCCTGGACTTGGCGGGGTAGAGACCCAGTACTTC. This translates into CASSPGLGGVETQYF.

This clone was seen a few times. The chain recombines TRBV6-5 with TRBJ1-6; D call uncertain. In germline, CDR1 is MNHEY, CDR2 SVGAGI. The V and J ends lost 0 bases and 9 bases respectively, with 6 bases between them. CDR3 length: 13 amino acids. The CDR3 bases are TGTGCCAGCAGTTACTCCTTCTCTTCACCCCTCCACTTT. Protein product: CASSYSFSSPLHF.

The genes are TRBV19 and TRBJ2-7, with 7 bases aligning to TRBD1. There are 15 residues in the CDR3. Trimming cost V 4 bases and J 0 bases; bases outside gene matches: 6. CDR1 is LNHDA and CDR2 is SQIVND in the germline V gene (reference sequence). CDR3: CASSRSGQSSYEQYF. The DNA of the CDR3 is TGTGCCAGTAGTAGATCGGGACAGAGCTCCTACGAGCAGTACTTC.

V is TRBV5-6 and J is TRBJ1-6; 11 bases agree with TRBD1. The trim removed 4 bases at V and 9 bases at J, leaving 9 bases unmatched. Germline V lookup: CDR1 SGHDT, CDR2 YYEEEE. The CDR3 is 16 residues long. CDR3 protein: CASSQGDRGIASPLHF. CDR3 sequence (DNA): TGTGCCAGCAGCCAAGGGGACAGGGGGATTGCTTCACCCCTCCACTTT.

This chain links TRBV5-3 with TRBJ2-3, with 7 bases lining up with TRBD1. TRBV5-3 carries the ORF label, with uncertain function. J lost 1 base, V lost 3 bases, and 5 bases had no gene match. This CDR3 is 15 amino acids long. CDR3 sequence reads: CARSYSGTGTDTQYF. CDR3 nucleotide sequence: TGTGCCAGAAGCTATTCCGGGACAGGCACAGATACGCAGTATTTT.

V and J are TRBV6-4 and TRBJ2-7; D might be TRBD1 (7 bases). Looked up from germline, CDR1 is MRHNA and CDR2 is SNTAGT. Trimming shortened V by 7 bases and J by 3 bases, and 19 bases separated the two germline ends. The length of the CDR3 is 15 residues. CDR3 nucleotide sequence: TGTGCCAGCAACCTCGCCCGCGGGGACAGCTACGAGCAGTACTTC. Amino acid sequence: CASNLARGDSYEQYF.

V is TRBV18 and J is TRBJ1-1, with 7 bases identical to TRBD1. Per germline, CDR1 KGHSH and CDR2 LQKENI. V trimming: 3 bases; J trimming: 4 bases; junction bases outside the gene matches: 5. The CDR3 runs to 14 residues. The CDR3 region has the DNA TGTGCCAGCTCACCCGGACAGGTGAGCACTGAAGCTTTCTTT. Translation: CASSPGQVSTEAFF.

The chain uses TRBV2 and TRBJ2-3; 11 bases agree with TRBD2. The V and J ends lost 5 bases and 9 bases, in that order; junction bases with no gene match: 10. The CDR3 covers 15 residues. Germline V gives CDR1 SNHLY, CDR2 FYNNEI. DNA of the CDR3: TGTGCCAGCAGTCCTAGCGGGGGGCTCCCCGGGACGCAGTATTTT. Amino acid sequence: CASSPSGGLPGTQYF. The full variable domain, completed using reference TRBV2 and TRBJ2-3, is EPEVTQTPSHQVTQMGQEVILRCVPISNHLYFYWYRQILGQKVEFLVSFYNNEISEKSEIFDDQFSVERPDGSNFTLKIRSTKLEDSAMYFCASSPSGGLPGTQYFGPGTRLTVL.

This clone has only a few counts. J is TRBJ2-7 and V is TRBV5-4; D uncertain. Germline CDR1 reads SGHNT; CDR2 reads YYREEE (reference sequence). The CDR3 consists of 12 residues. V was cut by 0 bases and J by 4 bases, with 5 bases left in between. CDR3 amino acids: CASSLDGYEQYF. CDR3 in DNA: TGTGCCAGCAGCTTGGACGGGTACGAGCAGTACTTC.

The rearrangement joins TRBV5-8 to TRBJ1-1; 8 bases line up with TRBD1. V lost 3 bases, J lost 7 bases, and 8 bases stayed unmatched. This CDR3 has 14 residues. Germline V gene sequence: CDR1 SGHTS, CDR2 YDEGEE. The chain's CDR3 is CASSWNRGMVEAFF. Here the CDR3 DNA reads TGTGCCAGCAGCTGGAACAGGGGGATGGTTGAAGCTTTCTTT.

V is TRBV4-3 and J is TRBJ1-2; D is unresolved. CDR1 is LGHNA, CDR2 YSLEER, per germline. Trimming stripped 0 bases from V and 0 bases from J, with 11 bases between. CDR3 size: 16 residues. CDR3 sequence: CASSQEMRVTNYGYTF. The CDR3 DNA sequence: TGCGCCAGCAGCCAAGAAATGAGAGTGACTAACTATGGCTACACCTTC.

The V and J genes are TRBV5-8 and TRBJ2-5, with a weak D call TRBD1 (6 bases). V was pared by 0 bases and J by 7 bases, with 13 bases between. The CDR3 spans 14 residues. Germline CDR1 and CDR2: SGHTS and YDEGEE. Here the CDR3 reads CASSLETGRRTQYF. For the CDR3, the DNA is TGTGCCAGCAGCTTGGAGACAGGCCGGAGGACCCAGTACTTC.

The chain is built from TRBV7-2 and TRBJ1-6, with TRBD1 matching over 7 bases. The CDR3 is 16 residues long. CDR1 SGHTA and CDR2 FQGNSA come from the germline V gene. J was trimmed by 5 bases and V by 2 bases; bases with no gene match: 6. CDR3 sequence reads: CASSLWAGGDNSPLHF. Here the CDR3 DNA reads TGTGCCAGCAGCTTATGGGCAGGGGGAGATAATTCACCCCTCCACTTT.

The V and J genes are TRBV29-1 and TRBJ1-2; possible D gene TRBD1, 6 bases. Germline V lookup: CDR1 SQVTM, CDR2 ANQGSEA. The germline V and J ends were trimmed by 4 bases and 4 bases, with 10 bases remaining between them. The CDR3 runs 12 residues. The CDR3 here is CSVGTASYGYTF. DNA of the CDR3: TGCAGCGTTGGGACAGCGTCCTATGGCTACACCTTC.

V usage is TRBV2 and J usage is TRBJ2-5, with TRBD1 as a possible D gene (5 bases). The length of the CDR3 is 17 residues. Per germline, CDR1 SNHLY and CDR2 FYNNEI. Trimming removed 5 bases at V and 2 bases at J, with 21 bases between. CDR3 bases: TGTGCCAGCAGTCGTGTTGGGGCGCAGGCGTCTCAAGAGACCCAGTACTTC. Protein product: CASSRVGAQASQETQYF.

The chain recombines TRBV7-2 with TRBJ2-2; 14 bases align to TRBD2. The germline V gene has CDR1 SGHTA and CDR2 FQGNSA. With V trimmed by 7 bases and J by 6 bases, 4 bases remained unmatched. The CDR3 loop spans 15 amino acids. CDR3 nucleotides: TGTGCCAGCATCGGGACTAGCGGGGGATCCGGGGAGCTGTTTTTT. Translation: CASIGTSGGSGELFF.

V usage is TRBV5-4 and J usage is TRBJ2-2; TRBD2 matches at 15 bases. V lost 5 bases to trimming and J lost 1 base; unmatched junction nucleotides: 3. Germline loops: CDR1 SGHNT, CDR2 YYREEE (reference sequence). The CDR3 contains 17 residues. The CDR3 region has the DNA TGTGCCAGCAGGGCGGGACTAGCGGGGGGGAACACCGGGGAGCTGTTTTTT. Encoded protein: CASRAGLAGGNTGELFF.